This T cell receptor (beta chain) originates from a study of blood T cell repertoires in COVID-19. Study-level information: Acute-phase and convalescent COVID-19 samples originated in the United States, Italy and Spain. Sources were T cells, B-cell-depleted T cells, or PBMCs; the material itself was cDNA or gDNA.

Losses at the gene ends were 1 base for V and 11 bases for J; bases not matched to a gene: 6. CDR1 is LGHDT, CDR2 YNNKEL, per germline (reference sequence). The CDR3 sequence is 14 residues long. Original processing notes: The authors estimated nucleated cell counts from reference gene primer amplification. Method: immunoSEQ multiplex PCR; TCRdb's copy keeps in-frame clones and lacks some. V, J and clone size are taken as reported in that table, and D and trimming were inferred from the DNA itself. Altogether tens of thousands of clones are present, about 86% being singletons, with the ten largest covering approximately 60%.

This sequence originates from a man aged 65 to 79 with acute or convalescent COVID-19. The rearrangement joins TRBV3-1 (or the pseudogene TRBV3-2) to TRBJ1-2, with 11 bases matching TRBD1. Sequencing used peripheral blood. CDR3 protein: CASSQGTGGRSYTF. The DNA for the CDR3 is TGTGCCAGCAGCCAAGGGACAGGGGGCAGAAGTTACACCTTC.